This is a list of T cell receptor beta chains from one sample in a study of T-cell reconstitution after alpha-beta-depleted transplantation in children. TCRdb reprocessed the PCR reads with MiXCR, giving one entry per CDR3 protein. The data show some 460,000 distinct CDR3 sequences, with roughly 15% seen just once and 25% to 30% held by the top ten. This sample comprised PBMCs, mostly from graft donor cells, obtained 360 days after TCRalphabeta/CD19-depleted stem cell transplant. Receptors were obtained from a boy less than two years old who had a stem cell transplant for Wiskott-Aldrich syndrome, so the T cells may come from the graft donor. The CDR3 runs from the conserved cysteine through the conserved F or W. The D gene is left open where the match is weak. For some rows the clone size is stated as once, few or many, or as a class when expanded; others skip it.

V gene	J gene	clone size	CDR3 length	D gene	CDR3 protein	CDR3 DNA
TRBV20-1	TRBJ2-1	-	16	-	CSARRHRVTVFDEQFF	TGCAGTGCTAGAAGGCACAGGGTAACGGTTTTCGATGAGCAGTTCTTC
TRBV5-1	TRBJ2-1	few	15	-	CASSETSSAYNEQFF	TGCGCCAGCAGCGAAACTAGTTCTGCCTACAATGAGCAGTTCTTC
TRBV20-1	TRBJ2-1	-	13	-	CSATRMRLDEQFF	TGCAGTGCTACTAGAATGAGGCTGGATGAGCAGTTCTTC
TRBV6-4	TRBJ2-3	few	13	-	CASSSSRTDTQYF	TGTGCCAGCAGCAGCAGCCGCACAGATACGCAGTATTTT
TRBV24-1	TRBJ2-7	once	16	-	CATSDASTGSIYEQYF	TGTGCCACCAGTGACGCATCAACAGGGTCTATCTACGAGCAGTACTTC
TRBV5-1	TRBJ2-3	-	15	TRBD1	CASSNRDRGQDTQYF	TGCGCCAGCAGCAACCGGGACAGGGGGCAAGATACGCAGTATTTT
TRBV6-1	TRBJ2-1	-	16	-	CASSESYGSSYNEQFF	TGTGCCAGCAGTGAAAGCTACGGGAGCTCCTACAATGAGCAGTTCTTC
TRBV30	TRBJ2-1	-	12	-	CAWRFPGDEQFF	TGTGCCTGGAGATTTCCTGGGGATGAGCAGTTCTTC
TRBV24-1	TRBJ2-3	once	11	-	CATSLLGTQYF	TGTGCCACCAGTCTTCTAGGTACGCAGTATTTT
TRBV3-1	TRBJ2-7	few	14	TRBD1	CASSQRDRSYEQYF	TGTGCCAGCAGCCAGAGGGACAGATCCTACGAGCAGTACTTC
TRBV19	TRBJ2-7	-	16	-	CASTTDARTGIYEQYF	TGTGCCAGTACCACCGATGCCCGTACAGGTATCTACGAGCAGTACTTC
TRBV9	TRBJ2-7	few	14	-	CASSKSGRSYEQYF	TGTGCCAGCAGCAAGAGCGGGCGCTCCTACGAGCAGTACTTC
TRBV7-2	TRBJ1-6	few	15	-	CASSLVASSNSPLHF	TGTGCCAGCAGCTTAGTTGCGTCTAGTAATTCACCCCTCCACTTT
TRBV20-1	TRBJ2-3	-	14	-	CTLLQGGGTDTQYF	TGCACACTCCTCCAGGGAGGAGGCACAGATACGCAGTATTTT
TRBV29-1	TRBJ2-7	few	12	-	CSVGQGLYEQYF	TGCAGCGTTGGTCAGGGCCTCTACGAGCAGTACTTC
TRBV15	TRBJ2-3	few	15	-	CATVLGRARTDTQYF	TGTGCCACCGTGCTCGGCAGGGCCCGGACAGATACGCAGTATTTT
TRBV30	TRBJ2-1	few	21	TRBD2	CAWSVLRRGLAGGLPYNEQFF	TGTGCCTGGAGTGTACTAAGGAGGGGTCTAGCGGGAGGGCTCCCCTACAATGAGCAGTTCTTC
TRBV24-1	TRBJ1-1	few	11	-	CATSDAYTAFF	TGTGCCACCAGTGATGCATACACTGCTTTCTTT
TRBV11-2	TRBJ2-1	-	18	TRBD2	CASSPFLASGRANNEQFF	TGTGCCAGCAGCCCATTCCTCGCCAGCGGGAGGGCAAACAATGAGCAGTTCTTC
TRBV2	TRBJ2-3	few	13	-	CASSALDTDTQYF	TGTGCCAGCAGTGCGTTAGACACAGATACGCAGTATTTT
TRBV6-1	TRBJ2-7	few	14	-	CASTLWGGPYEQYF	TGTGCCAGCACCCTATGGGGGGGGCCCTACGAGCAGTACTTC
TRBV6-5	TRBJ2-5	few	15	TRBD1	CASSYGTGPQETQYF	TGTGCCAGCAGTTACGGGACAGGCCCCCAAGAGACCCAGTACTTC
TRBV10-3	TRBJ2-3	-	13	-	CAIRVGGADTQYF	TGTGCCATCAGGGTGGGGGGAGCAGATACGCAGTATTTT
TRBV10-2	TRBJ2-1	-	17	-	CASSDPAEGHRYNEQFF	TGCGCCAGCAGTGACCCCGCGGAGGGACATAGATACAATGAGCAGTTCTTC
TRBV20-1	TRBJ2-7	few	11	TRBD2	CSATSGGEQYF	TGCAGTGCTACCTCGGGGGGGGAGCAGTACTTC
TRBV7-2	TRBJ2-7	-	15	TRBD2	CASSLYIGRTYEQYF	TGTGCCAGCAGCTTATATATCGGGAGGACCTACGAGCAGTACTTC
TRBV20-1	TRBJ2-7	few	15	-	CSAVYLAPLSYEQYF	TGCAGTGCTGTATATTTGGCTCCTCTCTCCTACGAGCAGTACTTC
TRBV12-3/TRBV12-4	TRBJ2-3	-	14	-	CASSLIRAPERQYF	TGTGCCAGCAGTTTAATCAGGGCCCCCGAGCGGCAGTATTTT
TRBV5-1	TRBJ2-5	-	15	TRBD2	CASSLDGGAGETQYF	TGCGCCAGCAGCTTGGACGGGGGGGCAGGAGAGACCCAGTACTTC
TRBV6-1	TRBJ2-7	-	15	TRBD1	CASSQTGQGSYEQYF	TGTGCCAGCAGCCAAACCGGACAGGGCAGCTACGAGCAGTACTTC
TRBV25-1	TRBJ2-5	many	15	TRBD1	CASSEGTGPQETQYF	TGTGCCAGCAGTGAGGGGACAGGACCTCAAGAGACCCAGTACTTC
TRBV7-9	TRBJ2-5	few	13	-	CASQLILQETQYF	TGTGCCAGCCAACTTATCCTCCAAGAGACCCAGTACTTC
TRBV15	TRBJ2-5	few	13	TRBD1	CATSSHRGETQYF	TGTGCCACCAGCAGCCACAGGGGAGAGACCCAGTACTTC
TRBV2	TRBJ2-1	few	10	-	CASNRNEQFF	TGTGCCAGCAATCGGAATGAGCAGTTCTTC
TRBV18	TRBJ2-7	few	19	TRBD2	CASSLTPRVIAGNGYEQYF	TGTGCCAGCTCCCTTACACCGAGGGTAATAGCGGGGAACGGCTACGAGCAGTACTTC
TRBV6-1	TRBJ1-1	-	14	-	CASSEYRLNTEAFF	TGTGCCAGCAGTGAATACAGGCTTAACACTGAAGCTTTCTTT
TRBV12-3/TRBV12-4	TRBJ2-7	many	14	-	CASSTWTAPYEQYF	TGTGCCAGCAGTACATGGACGGCACCCTACGAGCAGTACTTC
TRBV29-1	TRBJ2-7	few	14	TRBD2	CSVGAGKAGVEQYF	TGCAGCGTTGGGGCGGGGAAGGCGGGAGTCGAGCAGTACTTC
TRBV4-1	TRBJ2-3	few	15	-	CASSQVVSRVDTQYF	TGCGCCAGCAGCCAAGTTGTCAGCAGGGTAGATACGCAGTATTTT
TRBV12-3/TRBV12-4	TRBJ2-5	many	14	TRBD1	CASSLGDREETQYF	TGTGCCAGCAGTTTAGGGGACAGGGAAGAGACCCAGTACTTC
TRBV11-2	TRBJ2-1	-	11	-	CASSLGPEQFF	TGTGCCAGCAGCTTAGGTCCTGAGCAGTTCTTC
TRBV6-5	TRBJ2-2	few	14	-	CASSYTPGTGELFF	TGTGCCAGCAGTTATACACCGGGGACCGGGGAGCTGTTTTTT
TRBV5-1	TRBJ2-6	-	16	-	CASSPPGVSGANVLTF	TGCGCCAGCAGCCCCCCTGGGGTCTCTGGGGCCAACGTCCTGACTTTC
TRBV28	TRBJ2-1	few	12	TRBD1	CASSPGTGVPFF	TGTGCCAGCAGTCCCGGGACAGGGGTCCCGTTCTTC
TRBV7-9	TRBJ2-7	few	12	-	CASSSKGTSEYF	TGTGCCAGCAGCTCAAAGGGGACTTCCGAGTACTTC
TRBV24-1	TRBJ2-5	-	17	TRBD2	CATSDSQTSGRRETQYF	TGTGCCACCAGTGATTCGCAGACTAGCGGGAGAAGAGAGACCCAGTACTTC
TRBV6-5	TRBJ2-2	few	15	-	CASSYLGGGTGELFF	TGTGCCAGCAGTTACCTCGGAGGGGGAACCGGGGAGCTGTTTTTT
TRBV5-5	TRBJ2-7	-	15	-	CASSLLTGVYTEQYF	TGTGCCAGCAGCCTCCTGACAGGCGTCTATACCGAGCAGTACTTC
TRBV4-1	TRBJ1-3	few	16	-	CASSQERARRGNTIYF	TGCGCCAGCAGCCAAGAAAGAGCTCGGAGAGGAAACACCATATATTTT
TRBV5-1	TRBJ2-1	many	15	-	CASSPLVSSYNEQFF	TGCGCCAGCAGCCCACTAGTCAGCTCCTACAATGAGCAGTTCTTC
TRBV6-5	TRBJ2-6	-	17	TRBD1	CASSYWTGRSGANVLTF	TGTGCCAGCAGTTACTGGACAGGGCGATCTGGGGCCAACGTCCTGACTTTC
TRBV5-1	TRBJ2-6	-	17	-	CASSPRNRASGANVLTF	TGCGCCAGCAGCCCCCGAAATAGAGCCTCTGGGGCCAACGTCCTGACTTTC
TRBV24-1	TRBJ2-2	-	11	-	CATRGTGELFF	TGTGCCACCAGGGGGACCGGGGAGCTGTTTTTT
TRBV21-1	TRBJ2-1	-	15	-	CASSKGLAGGHEQFF	TGTGCCAGCAGCAAGGGACTAGCGGGAGGGCATGAGCAGTTCTTC
TRBV4-1	TRBJ2-7	-	15	-	CASSQKGLPSYEQYF	TGCGCCAGCAGCCAGAAGGGGCTCCCCTCCTACGAGCAGTACTTC
TRBV10-3	TRBJ2-2	-	14	-	CAIKKQVNTGELFF	TGTGCCATCAAGAAACAGGTCAACACCGGGGAGCTGTTTTTT
TRBV6-5	TRBJ2-7	many	16	TRBD2	CASSFGYLAGRAEQYF	TGTGCCAGCAGTTTCGGGTATCTAGCGGGGCGTGCCGAGCAGTACTTC
TRBV11-2	TRBJ1-5	-	13	-	CASSYGQMEPQHF	TGTGCCAGCAGTTATGGACAGATGGAGCCCCAGCATTTT
TRBV24-1	TRBJ2-3	few	16	-	CATSDRSKGDTDTQYF	TGTGCCACCAGTGATAGGTCCAAGGGGGACACAGATACGCAGTATTTT